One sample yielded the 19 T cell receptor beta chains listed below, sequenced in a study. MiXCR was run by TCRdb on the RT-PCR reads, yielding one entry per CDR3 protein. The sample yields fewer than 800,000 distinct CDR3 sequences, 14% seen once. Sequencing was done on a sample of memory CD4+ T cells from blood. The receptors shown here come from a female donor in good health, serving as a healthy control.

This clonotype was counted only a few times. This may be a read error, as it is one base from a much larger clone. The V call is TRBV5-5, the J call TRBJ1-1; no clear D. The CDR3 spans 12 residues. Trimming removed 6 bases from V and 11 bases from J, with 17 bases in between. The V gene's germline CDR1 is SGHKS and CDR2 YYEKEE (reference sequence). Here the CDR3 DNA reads TGTGCCAGCAACCTCGGTGGAGGTCAGGCTTTCTTT. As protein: CASNLGGGQAFF. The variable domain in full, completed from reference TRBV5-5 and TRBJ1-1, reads DAGVTQSPTHLIKTRGQQVTLRCSPISGHKSVSWYQQVLGQGPQFIFQYYEKEERGRGNFPDRFSARQFPNYSSELNVNALLLGDSALYLCASNLGGGQAFFGQGTRLTVV.

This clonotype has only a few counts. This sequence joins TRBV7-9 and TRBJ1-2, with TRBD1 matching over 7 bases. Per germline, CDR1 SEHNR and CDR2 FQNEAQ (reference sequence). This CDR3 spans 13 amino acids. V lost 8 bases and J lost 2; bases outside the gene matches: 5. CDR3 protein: CASGQQGNYGYTF. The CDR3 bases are TGTGCCAGCGGACAACAGGGGAACTATGGCTACACCTTC.

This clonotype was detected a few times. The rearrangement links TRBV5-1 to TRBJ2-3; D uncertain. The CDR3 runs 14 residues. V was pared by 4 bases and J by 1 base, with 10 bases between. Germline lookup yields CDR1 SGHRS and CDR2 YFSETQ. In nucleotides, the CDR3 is TGCGCCAGCAGCCGGCCCCTCGGCACAGATACGCAGTATTTT. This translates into CASSRPLGTDTQYF.

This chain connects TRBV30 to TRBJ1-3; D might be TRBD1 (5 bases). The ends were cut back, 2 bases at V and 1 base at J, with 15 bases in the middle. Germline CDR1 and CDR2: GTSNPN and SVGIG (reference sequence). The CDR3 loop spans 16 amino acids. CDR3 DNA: TGTGCCTGGAGTAGCAGGCGCAGGGCGTCTGGAAACACCATATATTTT. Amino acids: CAWSSRRRASGNTIYF.

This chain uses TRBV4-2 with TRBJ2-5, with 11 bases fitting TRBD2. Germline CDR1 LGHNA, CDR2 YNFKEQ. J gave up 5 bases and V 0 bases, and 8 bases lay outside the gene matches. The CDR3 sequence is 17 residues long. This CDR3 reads CASSQDHLAGGMETQYF. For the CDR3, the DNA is TGTGCCAGCAGCCAAGACCATTTAGCGGGAGGGATGGAGACCCAGTACTTC.

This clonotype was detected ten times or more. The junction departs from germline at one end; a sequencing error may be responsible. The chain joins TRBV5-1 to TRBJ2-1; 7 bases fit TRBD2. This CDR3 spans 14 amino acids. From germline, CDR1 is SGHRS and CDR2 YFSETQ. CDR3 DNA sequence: TGTGCCAGCAGCTTGACGGGGGGTTACAATGAGCAGTTCTTC. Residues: CASSLTGGYNEQFF. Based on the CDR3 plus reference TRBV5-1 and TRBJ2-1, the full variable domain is KAGVTQTPRYLIKTRGQQVTLSCSPISGHRSVSWYQQTPGQGLQFLFEYFSETQRNKGNFPGRFSGRQFSNSRSEMNVSTLELGDSALYLCASSLTGGYNEQFFGPGTRLTVL.

The CDR3 nucleotides read TGTGCCAGCAGACCCCAAGTGACCTACGAGCAGTACTTC. Protein product: CASRPQVTYEQYF. This chain connects TRBV12-3 or TRBV12-4 to TRBJ2-7; D is ambiguous. This CDR3 has 13 residues. Trimming cost V 6 bases and J 2 bases, with 11 bases left between them.

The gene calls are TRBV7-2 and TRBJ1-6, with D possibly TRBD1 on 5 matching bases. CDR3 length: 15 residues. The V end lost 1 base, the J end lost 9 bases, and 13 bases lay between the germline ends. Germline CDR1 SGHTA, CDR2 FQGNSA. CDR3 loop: CASSLGQSVSSPLHF. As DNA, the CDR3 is TGTGCCAGCAGCTTAGGACAGTCAGTCTCTTCACCCCTCCACTTT. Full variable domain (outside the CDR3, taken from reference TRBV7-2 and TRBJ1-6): GAGVSQSPSNKVTEKGKDVELRCDPISGHTALYWYRQSLGQGLEFLIYFQGNSAPDKSGLPSDRFSAERTGGSVSTLTIQRTQQEDSAVYLCASSLGQSVSSPLHFGNGTRLTVT.

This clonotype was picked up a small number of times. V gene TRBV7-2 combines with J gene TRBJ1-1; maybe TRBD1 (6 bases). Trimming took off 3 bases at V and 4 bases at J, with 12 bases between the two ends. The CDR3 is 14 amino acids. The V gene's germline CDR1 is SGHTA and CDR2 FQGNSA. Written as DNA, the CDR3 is TGTGCCAGCAGCTTGGACAGTATTGTCACTGAAGCTTTCTTT. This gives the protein CASSLDSIVTEAFF.

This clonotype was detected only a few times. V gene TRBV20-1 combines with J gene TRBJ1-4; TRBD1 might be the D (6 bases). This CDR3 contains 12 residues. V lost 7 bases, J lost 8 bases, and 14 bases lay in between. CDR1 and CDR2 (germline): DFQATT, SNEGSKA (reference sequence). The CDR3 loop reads CSVGGTWEKLFF. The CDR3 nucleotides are TGCAGTGTGGGGGGCACGTGGGAAAAACTGTTTTTT.

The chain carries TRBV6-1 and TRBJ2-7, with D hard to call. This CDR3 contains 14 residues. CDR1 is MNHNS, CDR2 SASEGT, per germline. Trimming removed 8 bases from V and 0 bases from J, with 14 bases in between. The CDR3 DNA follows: TGTGCCAGCTGGTTAGACACCCACTCCTACGAGCAGTACTTC. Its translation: CASWLDTHSYEQYF.

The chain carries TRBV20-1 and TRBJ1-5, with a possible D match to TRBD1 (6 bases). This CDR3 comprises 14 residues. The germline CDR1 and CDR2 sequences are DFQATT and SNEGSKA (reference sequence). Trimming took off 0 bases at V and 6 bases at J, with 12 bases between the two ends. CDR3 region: CSAREARGGQPQHF. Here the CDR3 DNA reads TGCAGTGCTAGAGAGGCCAGGGGAGGTCAGCCCCAGCATTTT.

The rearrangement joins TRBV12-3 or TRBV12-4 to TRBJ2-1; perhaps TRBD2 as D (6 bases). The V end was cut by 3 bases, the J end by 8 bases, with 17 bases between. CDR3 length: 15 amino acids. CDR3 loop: CASSLKGDGEDEQFF. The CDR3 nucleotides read TGTGCCAGCAGTTTGAAAGGTGACGGGGAGGATGAGCAGTTCTTC.

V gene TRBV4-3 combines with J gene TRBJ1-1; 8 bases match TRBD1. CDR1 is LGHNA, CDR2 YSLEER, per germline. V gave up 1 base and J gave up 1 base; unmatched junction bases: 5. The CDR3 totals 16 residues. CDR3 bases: TGCGCCAGCAGCCAAGCAACAGGGGGTCCGAACACTGAAGCTTTCTTT. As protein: CASSQATGGPNTEAFF.

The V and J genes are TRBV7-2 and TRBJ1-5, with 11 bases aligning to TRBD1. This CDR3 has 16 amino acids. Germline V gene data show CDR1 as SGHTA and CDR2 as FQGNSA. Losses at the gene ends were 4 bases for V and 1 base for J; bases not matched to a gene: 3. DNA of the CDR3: TGTGCCAGCAGCTGGACAGGGGGCTCAAGCAATCAGCCCCAGCATTTT. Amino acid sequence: CASSWTGGSSNQPQHF.

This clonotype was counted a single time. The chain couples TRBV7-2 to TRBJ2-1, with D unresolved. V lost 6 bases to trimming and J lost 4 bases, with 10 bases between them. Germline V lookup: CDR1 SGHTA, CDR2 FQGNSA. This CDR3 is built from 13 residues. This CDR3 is CASRLSDYNEQFF. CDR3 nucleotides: TGTGCCAGCAGATTATCGGATTACAATGAGCAGTTCTTC.

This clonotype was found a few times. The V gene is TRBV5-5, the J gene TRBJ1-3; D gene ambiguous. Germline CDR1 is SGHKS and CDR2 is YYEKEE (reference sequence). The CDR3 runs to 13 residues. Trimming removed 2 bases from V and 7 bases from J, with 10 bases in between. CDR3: CASSLNLQNTIYF. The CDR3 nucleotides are TGTGCCAGCAGCTTAAACCTACAGAACACCATATATTTT. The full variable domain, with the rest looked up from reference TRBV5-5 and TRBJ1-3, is DAGVTQSPTHLIKTRGQQVTLRCSPISGHKSVSWYQQVLGQGPQFIFQYYEKEERGRGNFPDRFSARQFPNYSSELNVNALLLGDSALYLCASSLNLQNTIYFGEGSWLTVV.

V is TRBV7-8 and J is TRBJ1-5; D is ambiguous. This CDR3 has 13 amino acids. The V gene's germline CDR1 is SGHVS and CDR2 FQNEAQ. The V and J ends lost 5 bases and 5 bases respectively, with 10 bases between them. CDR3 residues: CASSRSLDQPQHF. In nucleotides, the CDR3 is TGTGCCAGCAGCCGCTCGCTCGATCAGCCCCAGCATTTT.

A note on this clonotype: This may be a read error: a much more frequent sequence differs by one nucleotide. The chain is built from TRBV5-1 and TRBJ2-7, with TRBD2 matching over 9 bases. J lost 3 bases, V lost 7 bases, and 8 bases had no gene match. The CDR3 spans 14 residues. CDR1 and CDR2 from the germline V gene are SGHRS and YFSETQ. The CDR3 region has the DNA TGCGCCAGCTGCATCCCGACTAGCGGCTACGAGCAGTACTTC. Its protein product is CASCIPTSGYEQYF.